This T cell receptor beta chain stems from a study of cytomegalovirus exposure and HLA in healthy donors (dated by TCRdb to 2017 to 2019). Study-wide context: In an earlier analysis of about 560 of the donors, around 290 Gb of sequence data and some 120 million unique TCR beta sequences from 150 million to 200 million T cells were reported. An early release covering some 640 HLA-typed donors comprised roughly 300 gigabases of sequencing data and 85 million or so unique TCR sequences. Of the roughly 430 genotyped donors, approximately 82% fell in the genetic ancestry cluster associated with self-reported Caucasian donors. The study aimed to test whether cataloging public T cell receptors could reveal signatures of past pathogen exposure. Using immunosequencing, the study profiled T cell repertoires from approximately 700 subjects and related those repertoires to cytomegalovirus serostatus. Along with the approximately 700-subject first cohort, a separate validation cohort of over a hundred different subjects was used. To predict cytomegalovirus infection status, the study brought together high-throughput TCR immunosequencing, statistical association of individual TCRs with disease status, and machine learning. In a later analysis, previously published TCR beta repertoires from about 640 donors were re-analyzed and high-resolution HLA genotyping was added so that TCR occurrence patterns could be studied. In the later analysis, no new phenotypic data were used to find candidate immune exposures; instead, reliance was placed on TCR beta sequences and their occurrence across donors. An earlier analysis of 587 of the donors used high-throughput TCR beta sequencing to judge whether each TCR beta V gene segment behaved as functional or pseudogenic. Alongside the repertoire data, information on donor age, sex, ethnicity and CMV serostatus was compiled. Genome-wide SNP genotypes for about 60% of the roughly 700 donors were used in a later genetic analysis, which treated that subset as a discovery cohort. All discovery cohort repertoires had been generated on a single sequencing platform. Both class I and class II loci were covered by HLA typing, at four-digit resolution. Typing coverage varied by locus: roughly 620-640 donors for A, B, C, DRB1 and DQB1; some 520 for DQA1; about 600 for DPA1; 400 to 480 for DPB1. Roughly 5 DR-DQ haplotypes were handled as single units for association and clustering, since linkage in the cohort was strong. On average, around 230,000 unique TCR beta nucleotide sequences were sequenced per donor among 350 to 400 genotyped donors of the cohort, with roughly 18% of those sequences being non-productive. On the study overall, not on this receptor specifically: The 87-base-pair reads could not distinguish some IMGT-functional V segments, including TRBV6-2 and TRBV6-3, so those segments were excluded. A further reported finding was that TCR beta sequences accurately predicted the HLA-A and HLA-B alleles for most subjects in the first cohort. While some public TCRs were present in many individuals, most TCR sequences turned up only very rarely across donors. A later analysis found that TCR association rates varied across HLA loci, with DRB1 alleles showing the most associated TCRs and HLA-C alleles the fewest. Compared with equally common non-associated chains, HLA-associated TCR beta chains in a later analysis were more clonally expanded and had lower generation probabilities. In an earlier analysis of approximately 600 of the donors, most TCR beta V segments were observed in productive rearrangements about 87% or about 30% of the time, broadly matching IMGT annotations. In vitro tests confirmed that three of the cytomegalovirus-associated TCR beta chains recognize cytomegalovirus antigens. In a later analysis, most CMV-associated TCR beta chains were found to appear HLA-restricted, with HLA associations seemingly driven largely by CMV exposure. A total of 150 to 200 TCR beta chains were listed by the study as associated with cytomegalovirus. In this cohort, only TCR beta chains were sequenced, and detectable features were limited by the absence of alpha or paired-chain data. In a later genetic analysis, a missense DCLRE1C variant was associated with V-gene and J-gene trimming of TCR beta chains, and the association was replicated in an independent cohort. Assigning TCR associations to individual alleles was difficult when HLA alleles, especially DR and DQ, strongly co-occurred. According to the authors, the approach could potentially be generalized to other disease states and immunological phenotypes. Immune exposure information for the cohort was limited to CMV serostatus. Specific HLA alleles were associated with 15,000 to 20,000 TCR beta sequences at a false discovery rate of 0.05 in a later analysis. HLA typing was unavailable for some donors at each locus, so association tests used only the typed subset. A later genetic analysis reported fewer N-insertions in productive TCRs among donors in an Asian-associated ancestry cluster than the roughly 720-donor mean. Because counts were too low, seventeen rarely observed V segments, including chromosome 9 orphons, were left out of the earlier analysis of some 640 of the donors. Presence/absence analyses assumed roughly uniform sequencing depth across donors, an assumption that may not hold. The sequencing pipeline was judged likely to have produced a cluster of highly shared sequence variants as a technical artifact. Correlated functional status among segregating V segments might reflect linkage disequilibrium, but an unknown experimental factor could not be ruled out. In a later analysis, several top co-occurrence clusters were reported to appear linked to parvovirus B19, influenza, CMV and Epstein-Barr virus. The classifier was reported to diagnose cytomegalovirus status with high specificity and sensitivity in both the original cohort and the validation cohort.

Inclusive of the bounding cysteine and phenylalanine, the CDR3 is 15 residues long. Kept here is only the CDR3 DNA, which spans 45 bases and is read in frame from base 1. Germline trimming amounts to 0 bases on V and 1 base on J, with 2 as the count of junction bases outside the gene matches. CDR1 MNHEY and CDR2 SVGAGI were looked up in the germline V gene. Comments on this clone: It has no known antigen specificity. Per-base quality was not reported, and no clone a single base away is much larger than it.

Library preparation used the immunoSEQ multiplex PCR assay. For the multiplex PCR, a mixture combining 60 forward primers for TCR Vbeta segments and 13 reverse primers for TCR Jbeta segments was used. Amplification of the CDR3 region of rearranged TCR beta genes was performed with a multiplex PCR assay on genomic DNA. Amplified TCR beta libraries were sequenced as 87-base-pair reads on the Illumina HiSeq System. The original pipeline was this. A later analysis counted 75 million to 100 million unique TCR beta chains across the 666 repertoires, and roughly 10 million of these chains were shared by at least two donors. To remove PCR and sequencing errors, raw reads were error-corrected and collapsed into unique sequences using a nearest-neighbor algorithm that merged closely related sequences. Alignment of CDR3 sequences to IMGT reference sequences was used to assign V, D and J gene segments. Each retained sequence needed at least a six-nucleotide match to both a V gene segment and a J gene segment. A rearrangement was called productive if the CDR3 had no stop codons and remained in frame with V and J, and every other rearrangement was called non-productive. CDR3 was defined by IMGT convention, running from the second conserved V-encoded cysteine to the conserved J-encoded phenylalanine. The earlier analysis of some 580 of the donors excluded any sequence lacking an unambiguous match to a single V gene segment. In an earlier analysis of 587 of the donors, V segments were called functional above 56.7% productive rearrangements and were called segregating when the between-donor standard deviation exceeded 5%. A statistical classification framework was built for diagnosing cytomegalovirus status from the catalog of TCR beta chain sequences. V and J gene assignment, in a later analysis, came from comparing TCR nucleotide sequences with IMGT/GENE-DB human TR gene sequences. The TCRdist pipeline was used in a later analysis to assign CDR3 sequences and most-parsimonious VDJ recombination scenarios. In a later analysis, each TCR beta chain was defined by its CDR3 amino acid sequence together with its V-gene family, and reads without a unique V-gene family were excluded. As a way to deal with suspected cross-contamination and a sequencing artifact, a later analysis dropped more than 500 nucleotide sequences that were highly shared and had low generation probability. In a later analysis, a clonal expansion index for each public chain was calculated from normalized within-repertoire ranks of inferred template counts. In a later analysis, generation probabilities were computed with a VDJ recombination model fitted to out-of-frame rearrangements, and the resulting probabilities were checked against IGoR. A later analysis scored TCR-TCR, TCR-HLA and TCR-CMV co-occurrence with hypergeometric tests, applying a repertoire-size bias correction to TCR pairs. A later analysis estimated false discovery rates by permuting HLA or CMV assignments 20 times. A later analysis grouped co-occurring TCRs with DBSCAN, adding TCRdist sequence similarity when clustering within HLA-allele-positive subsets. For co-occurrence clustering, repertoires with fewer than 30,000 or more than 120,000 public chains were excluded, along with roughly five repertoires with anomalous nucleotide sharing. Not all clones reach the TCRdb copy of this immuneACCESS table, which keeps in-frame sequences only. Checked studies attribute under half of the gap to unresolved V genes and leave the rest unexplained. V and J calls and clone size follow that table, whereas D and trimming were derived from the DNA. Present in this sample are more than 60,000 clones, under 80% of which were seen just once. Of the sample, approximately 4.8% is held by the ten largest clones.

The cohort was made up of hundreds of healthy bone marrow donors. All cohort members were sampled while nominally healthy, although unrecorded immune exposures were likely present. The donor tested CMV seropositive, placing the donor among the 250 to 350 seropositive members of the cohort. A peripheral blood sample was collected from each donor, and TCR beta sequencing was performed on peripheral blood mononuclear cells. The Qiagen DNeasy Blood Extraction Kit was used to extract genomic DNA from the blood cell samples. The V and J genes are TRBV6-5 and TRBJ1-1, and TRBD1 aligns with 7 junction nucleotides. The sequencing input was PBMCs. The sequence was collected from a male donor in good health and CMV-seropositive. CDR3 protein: CASSYSTGQNTEAFF. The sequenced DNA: TGTGCCAGCAGTTACTCGACAGGGCAGAACACTGAAGCTTTCTTT.